This record covers a single TCR beta chain. Profiling relied on immunoSEQ multiplex PCR, and the TCRdb table lists in-frame clones only, not all of them. The data show around 95,000 clones, roughly 85% seen once. This entry is derived from a study of blood T cell repertoires in COVID-19. The CDR3 consists of 16 residues. V dropped 6 bases and J dropped 0 bases, with 16 bases sitting between them. Germline-derived CDR1 and CDR2 are SEHNR and FQNEAQ (reference sequence). The specimen sequenced was peripheral blood. V usage is TRBV7-9 and J usage is TRBJ2-3; no firm D call. This clonotype was sampled from a woman in her 70s with acute or convalescent COVID-19. The CDR3 spells CASRALGRGSTDTQYF. In DNA, the CDR3 is TGTGCCAGCAGAGCCCTCGGTCGCGGAAGCACAGATACGCAGTATTTT.